The table lists the clone carrying this T cell receptor (beta chain) with a few counts. Its matching antigen is unknown. This record belongs to a study of response to subunit inactivated influenza vaccine. TCRdb used MiXCR to reprocess the RT-PCR reads, holding one entry per CDR3 protein. The data show some 500,000 distinct CDR3 sequences, approximately 15% seen once. Overall study results and limits: Each seasonal influenza vaccination, the authors suggested, recruits few new T cells.

The CDR3 is made up of 15 amino acids. Losses at the gene ends were 5 bases for V and 6 bases for J; bases not matched to a gene: 9. Germline V gene data show CDR1 as MNHEY and CDR2 as SMNVEV (reference sequence). This TCR was sampled from a man between 45 and 75 years old who received an inactivated influenza vaccine. Source: CD4+ T cells sorted from PBMCs, taken roughly 24 months after vaccination. This sequence joins TRBV27 and TRBJ1-5; 8 bases align to TRBD1. CDR3 bases: TGTGCCAGCAGTAGGACGACAGGGGCTCTTCAGCCCCAGCATTTT. Translation gives CASSRTTGALQPQHF.